This TCR beta chain was sequenced during a study of shared clonotypes between healthy human individuals. Here immunoSEQ multiplex PCR was the method, and the copy in TCRdb shows in-frame clones only, minus some. The sample holds 2,500,000 or so clones, approximately 94% seen once. Deletions cut 5 bases from V and 2 bases from J, with 13 bases between. The CDR3 is 14 amino acids. Germline V gene lookup returns CDR1 SGHAT and CDR2 FQNNGV. The rearrangement joins TRBV11-2 to TRBJ2-7; weak D call: TRBD2 (6 bases). This TCR was recovered from a man younger than 30 in good health. Some clones in this sample may be carry-over from other donors' samples. The material sequenced was naive CD4+ T cells from PBMCs. The sample's subset: CD45RA+ positively selected. The CDR3 DNA sequence: TGTGCCAGCAGCGCACCGGGACTTACCTACGAGCAGTACTTC. Protein sequence: CASSAPGLTYEQYF.